This TCR beta chain was found in a study of identical twins. Study results and caveats: The authors noted that invariant MAIT and iNKT cells could partly confound zero-insertion analyses.

This clonotype was seen more than once but under ten times. The antigen is unknown. TCRdb independently ran MiXCR on the 5' RACE reads; one entry per CDR3 protein. The sample consists of approximately 690,000 distinct CDR3 sequences, 5.5% to 6.5% of them appearing once. The CDR3 runs to 14 residues. The V end lost 1 base, the J end lost 5 bases, and 11 bases lay between the germline ends. CDR1 SEHNR and CDR2 FQNEAQ come from the germline V gene (reference sequence). The sequence was collected from a man aged 18 to 29 in good health. The sample taken for sequencing was naive T cells sorted from blood. The V and J genes are TRBV7-9 and TRBJ1-1; possibly TRBD1 for D (6 bases). The CDR3 protein is CASSLDRVRTEAFF. CDR3 DNA sequence: TGTGCCAGCAGCTTAGACAGGGTAAGGACTGAAGCTTTCTTT.